This is a list of T cell receptor beta chains from one sample in a study of cytomegalovirus exposure and HLA in healthy donors. Using immunoSEQ multiplex PCR, the repertoire was profiled, and TCRdb retains in-frame clones only, with some absent. Of approximately 85,000 clones in the sample, roughly three quarters were seen once. The sample was PBMCs. The receptor set was obtained from a woman in her forties or fifties in good health and CMV-seropositive. Each CDR3 is given with its conserved first and last residue. D genes are given only for firm matches. Only part of the rows carry a size: once, few, many, or a class if the clone is expanded.

>14|TRBV7-8|TRBJ1-6|NA|NA
CASSLGQPNSPLHF
TGTGCCAGCAGCTTGGGCCAGCCTAATTCACCCCTCCACTTT
>14|TRBV11-2|TRBJ1-2|NA|NA
CASSPDSNPYGYTF
TGTGCCAGCAGCCCGGACAGCAATCCTTATGGCTACACCTTC
>11|TRBV2|TRBJ2-7|NA|NA
CASSGLTGQYF
TGTGCCAGCAGTGGCCTAACCGGGCAGTACTTC
>15|TRBV7-9|TRBJ2-5|NA|TRBD2
CASSPRTSDQETQYF
TGTGCCAGCAGCCCCCGGACTAGCGATCAAGAGACCCAGTACTTC
>11|TRBV6-1|TRBJ1-2|few|NA
CASSVPGGYTF
TGTGCCAGCAGTGTTCCAGGGGGCTACACCTTC
>15|TRBV5-1|TRBJ2-1|NA|NA
CASSLGAGGLDEQFF
TGCGCCAGCAGCTTGGGTGCAGGGGGGCTCGATGAGCAGTTCTTC
>14|TRBV25-1|TRBJ2-5|NA|TRBD1
CASSPGQGRETQYF
TGTGCCAGCAGTCCGGGACAGGGAAGAGAGACCCAGTACTTC
>15|TRBV5-1|TRBJ2-3|NA|TRBD1
CASSVTGAFTDTQYF
TGCGCCAGCAGTGTGACAGGGGCTTTCACAGATACGCAGTATTTT
>14|TRBV9|TRBJ2-5|NA|NA
CASSVGGERETQYF
TGTGCCAGCAGCGTAGGCGGGGAGAGAGAGACCCAGTACTTC
>16|TRBV4-1|TRBJ2-2|NA|NA
CASGRPRGSNTGELFF
TGCGCCAGCGGCCGCCCCCGAGGCTCGAACACCGGGGAGCTGTTTTTT
>16|TRBV2|TRBJ2-3|few|NA
CASSEAPSTSTDTQYF
TGTGCCAGCAGTGAAGCGCCGAGCACGAGCACAGATACGCAGTATTTT
>11|TRBV27|TRBJ2-5|NA|NA
CASSFRETQYF
TGTGCCAGCAGTTTCCGGGAGACCCAGTACTTC
>13|TRBV27|TRBJ1-1|NA|NA
CASSLTSNTEAFF
TGTGCCAGCAGTTTGACATCGAACACTGAAGCTTTCTTT
>14|TRBV19|TRBJ1-1|NA|TRBD1
CASSIQGGNTEAFF
TGTGCCAGTAGTATACAGGGGGGGAACACTGAAGCTTTCTTT
>12|TRBV19|TRBJ1-5|few|NA
CASRGRNQPQHF
TGTGCCAGCAGGGGCCGCAATCAGCCCCAGCATTTT
>12|TRBV29-1|TRBJ2-5|NA|TRBD2
CSVDPGGETQYF
TGCAGCGTTGACCCGGGGGGAGAGACCCAGTACTTC
>11|TRBV29-1|TRBJ1-3|NA|NA
CSARVGNTIYF
TGCAGCGCCCGGGTCGGAAACACCATATATTTT
>13|TRBV30|TRBJ1-6|NA|NA
CAWGSSYNSPLHF
TGTGCCTGGGGGAGCTCCTATAATTCACCCCTCCACTTT
>13|TRBV27|TRBJ1-1|NA|TRBD1
CASRGTGNTEAFF
TGTGCCAGCAGAGGGACAGGGAACACTGAAGCTTTCTTT
>14|TRBV15|TRBJ1-4|NA|TRBD1
CATYRQGKDEKLFF
TGTGCCACTTATAGACAGGGCAAAGATGAAAAACTGTTTTTT